This T cell receptor (beta chain) originates from a study of blood T cell repertoires in COVID-19. Turning to the study itself: Sources were T cells, B-cell-depleted T cells, or PBMCs; the material itself was cDNA or gDNA.

V lost 0 bases and J lost 4, with 7 bases in between. CDR1 is GTSNPN and CDR2 is SVGIG in the germline V gene (reference sequence). The CDR3 contains 13 residues. The data were produced by immunoSEQ multiplex PCR, yet TCRdb's version contains in-frame clones alone and is incomplete. The profile shows roughly 450,000 clones, 90% of them singletons. Study members were between about 18 and 90 years old and lived in about two dozen US regions. Assignment of participants to cohorts was predicated upon participant-reported clinical history. Donors of Cohort 3 who recovered were those that had two negative PCRs, clearance, or symptom resolution.

The receptor's source is a man younger than 30 who had recovered from COVID-19. The chain has TRBV30 and TRBJ1-5, with unresolved D. Sequenced material: PBMCs or T cells enriched from blood (not recorded which). The CDR3 DNA follows: TGTGCCTGGAGTGTACAGCTTAATCAGCCCCAGCATTTT. It yields the protein CAWSVQLNQPQHF.